This T cell receptor (beta chain) was documented in a study of siplizumab effects on memory and regulatory T cells. Study-wide results and limits: Naive T cells looked more diverse than memory cells, and they looked like major contributors to the alloresponse. Of the proliferating CD4+ or CD8+ clones, roughly 80-95% lacked a naive or memory phenotype that could be assigned. The study found that mappable alloreactive CD4+ clones averaged 68.8% Treg-derived with siplizumab and roughly 27% in controls. Siplizumab led to significantly less abundant alloreactive sequences that could be traced back to unstimulated CD4+ memory cells.

Coculture of the mixed lymphocyte reaction cells took place at 37 degrees C and lasted about 6 days. Of note for this clone: The antigen is unknown.

Only in-frame clones appear in the TCRdb table, and some are missing; sequencing was by immunoSEQ multiplex PCR. Among about 10,000 clones listed, around 46% were seen once. Deletions cut 6 bases from V and 5 bases from J, with 16 bases between. The CDR3 is 15 amino acids. The germline CDR1 and CDR2 sequences are MNHEY and SVGAGI. The sequence was obtained from a human donor in good health; the cells came from an allogeneic mixed lymphocyte reaction. This rearrangement joins TRBV6-5 to TRBJ2-2, with unresolved D. Input material: CFSE-low (dividing) CD4+ T cells sorted from an allogeneic mixed lymphocyte reaction. The DNA of the CDR3 is TGTGCCAGCAGGGTCCCGGGCCTAGAAACCGGGGAGCTGTTTTTT. Translating it yields CASRVPGLETGELFF.